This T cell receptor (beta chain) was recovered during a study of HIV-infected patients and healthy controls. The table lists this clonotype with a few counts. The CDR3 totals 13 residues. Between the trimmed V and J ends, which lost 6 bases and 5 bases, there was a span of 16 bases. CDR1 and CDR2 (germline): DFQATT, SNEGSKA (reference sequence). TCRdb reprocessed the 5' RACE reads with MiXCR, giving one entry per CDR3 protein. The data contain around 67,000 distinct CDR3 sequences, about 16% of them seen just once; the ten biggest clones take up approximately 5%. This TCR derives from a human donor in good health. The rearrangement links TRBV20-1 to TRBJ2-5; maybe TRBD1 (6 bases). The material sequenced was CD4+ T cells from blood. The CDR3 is CSAPQGSGETQYF. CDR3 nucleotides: TGCAGTGCGCCTCAGGGGTCTGGGGAGACCCAGTACTTC.